One and the same sample provided the 27 T cell receptor beta chains below, sequenced in a study of T-cell memory formation after mild COVID-19. TCRdb redid the calling of the 5' RACE reads with MiXCR, one entry per CDR3 protein. The repertoire consists of about 390,000 distinct CDR3 sequences, with 15% to 20% occurring once and the leading ten covering roughly 21%. Material: PBMCs or a T cell subset sorted from them (not recorded which). These receptors were collected from a man between 18 and 29 years old who had mild COVID-19 (a few samples of this study predate the infection). Cell type and time point are not known.

This clonotype showed up just a few times. CDR3 sequence (DNA): TGTGCCAGCAGCCACCGACTAGACGACTACGAGCAGTACTTC. Its translation is CASSHRLDDYEQYF. The chain couples TRBV11-2 to TRBJ2-7; D might be TRBD2 (6 bases). Germline V gives CDR1 SGHAT, CDR2 FQNNGV. With 5 bases removed from V and 3 bases from J, the gap between germline ends came to 14 bases. CDR3 size: 14 residues.

V is TRBV7-9 and J is TRBJ1-2, with D possibly matching TRBD1 (5 bases). Trimming took off 5 bases at V and 2 bases at J, with 9 bases between the two ends. CDR1 and CDR2 from the germline V gene are SEHNR and FQNEAQ (reference sequence). This CDR3 has 13 residues. CDR3 in amino acids: CASSAGRNYGYTF. The CDR3 DNA sequence: TGTGCCAGCAGCGCGGGACGGAACTATGGCTACACCTTC.

There are a few counts of this clonotype. The chain links TRBV9 to TRBJ2-3; 15 bases map to TRBD2. With 7 bases clipped from V and 5 bases from J, the junction kept 5 bases outside the gene matches. This CDR3 spans 15 amino acids. Germline loops: CDR1 SGDLS, CDR2 YYNGEE. CDR3 loop: CASGLAGGLKDTQYF. CDR3 coding DNA: TGTGCCAGCGGACTAGCGGGGGGGCTTAAAGATACGCAGTATTTT.

This clonotype was observed a handful of times. CDR3 sequence reads: CASSLEGVDGYTF. CDR3 nucleotides: TGTGCCAGCAGCTTAGAAGGGGTTGATGGCTACACCTTC. The chain employs TRBV7-9 and TRBJ1-2, with a tentative D call TRBD1 (5 bases). Germline CDR1 is SEHNR and CDR2 is FQNEAQ (reference sequence). This CDR3 contains 13 residues. Between the trimmed V and J ends, which lost 1 base and 6 bases, there was a span of 9 bases.

This clonotype has ten or more counts. This chain uses TRBV4-1 with TRBJ1-3, with D hard to call. The CDR3 spans 14 residues. Germline loops: CDR1 MGHRA, CDR2 YSYEKL. V gave up 1 base and J gave up 0 bases, with 4 bases separating them. CDR3 coding DNA: TGCGCCAGCAGCCAAGCGGGCTCTGGAAACACCATATATTTT. This codes for CASSQAGSGNTIYF.

This clonotype was picked up a small number of times. The chain carries TRBV4-1 and TRBJ2-7; 7 bases fit TRBD2. Germline assignment: CDR1 MGHRA and CDR2 YSYEKL. The CDR3 length is 15 residues. V dropped 2 bases and J dropped 10; count of bases not matched to a gene: 14. CDR3 in amino acids: CASSQYLTSSAPQYV. Here the CDR3 DNA reads TGCGCCAGCAGCCAATACCTGACTAGCAGCGCGCCTCAGTACGTC.

As to this clonotype: An end of the junction does not agree with germline; a read error may underlie this. J is TRBJ2-7 and V is TRBV4-1; 11 bases are a match to TRBD2. CDR1 and CDR2 from the germline V gene are MGHRA and YSYEKL. The CDR3 covers 15 residues. For the CDR3, the DNA is TGCGCCAGCAGACAAGTAACTAGCGGGGGCTACGAGCAGTACTTC. This codes for CASRQVTSGGYEQYF.

This clonotype was seen more than once but under ten times. V usage is TRBV18 and J usage is TRBJ1-1; D might be TRBD1 (6 bases). V gave up 3 bases and J gave up 2 bases, with 13 bases separating them. The CDR3 is 15 residues long. Germline V CDR1 and CDR2: KGHSH, LQKENI. CDR3 residues: CASSPSQGSNTEAFF. The CDR3 DNA reads TGTGCCAGCTCACCGTCTCAGGGGAGCAACACTGAAGCTTTCTTT.

The rearrangement joins TRBV27 to TRBJ1-2; 7 bases fit TRBD1. The CDR3 is 14 amino acids. The J segment lost 2 bases and the V segment lost 5 bases, leaving 5 bases of the junction unmatched. The germline gives CDR1 MNHEY, CDR2 SMNVEV (reference sequence). CDR3 sequence: CASSGTVSNYGYTF. In nucleotides, the CDR3 is TGTGCCAGCAGTGGGACAGTATCCAACTATGGCTACACCTTC.

This clonotype appeared a few times. The CDR3 is CASNERAGPSTDTQYF. As DNA, the CDR3 is TGTGCCAGCAATGAGAGAGCGGGGCCTAGCACAGATACGCAGTATTTT. The chain combines TRBV2 with TRBJ2-3, with TRBD2 identical over 7 bases. Germline trimming cut 7 bases from V and 0 bases from J; bases unmatched to any gene: 10. The CDR3 runs to 16 residues. Germline-derived CDR1 and CDR2 are SNHLY and FYNNEI.

The sample holds a few counts of this clonotype. The chain joins TRBV20-1 to TRBJ1-1, with a possible D match to TRBD1 (5 bases). The V end lost 5 bases, the J end lost 1 base, and 11 bases lay between the germline ends. CDR3 size: 13 residues. Germline-derived CDR1 and CDR2 are DFQATT and SNEGSKA (reference sequence). This chain's CDR3 is CSALGTQNTEAFF. The CDR3 DNA reads as TGCAGTGCTTTAGGGACCCAGAACACTGAAGCTTTCTTT.

This clonotype turned up a few times. The genes are TRBV7-9 and TRBJ1-1; 10 bases are shared with TRBD1. CDR3 length: 15 residues. Germline trimming cut 3 bases from V and 4 bases from J; bases unmatched to any gene: 5. Germline assignment: CDR1 SEHNR and CDR2 FQNEAQ (reference sequence). The CDR3 bases are TGTGCCAGCAGCTTCGTAGGACAGGGGGGCACTGAAGCTTTCTTT. Translating gives CASSFVGQGGTEAFF.

This chain uses TRBV11-2 with TRBJ1-1, with 8 positions matching TRBD1. Losses at the gene ends were 8 bases for V and 6 bases for J; bases not matched to a gene: 5. Germline CDR1 reads SGHAT; CDR2 reads FQNNGV. The CDR3 extends over 12 amino acids. The CDR3 DNA reads as TGTGCCAGCGGTGGACAGGGCTCTGAAGCTTTCTTT. Its protein is CASGGQGSEAFF.

J is TRBJ2-4 and V is TRBV10-3; TRBD1 agrees at 9 bases. Trimming took 10 bases from V and 7 from J; bases not matched to a gene: 2. Looked up from germline, CDR1 is ENHRY and CDR2 is SYGVKD. The CDR3 runs to 11 residues. The CDR3 DNA reads as TGTGCCACCGGACAGGGGAACATTCAGTACTTC. Translating it yields CATGQGNIQYF.

CDR3 sequence reads: CASSYPRFGGNTEAFF. CDR3 in DNA: TGTGCCAGCAGTTACCCCCGATTTGGGGGGAACACTGAAGCTTTCTTT. The rearrangement joins TRBV6-5 to TRBJ1-1, with a possible D match to TRBD1 (5 bases). Trimming took off 2 bases at V and 1 base at J, with 14 bases between the two ends. Germline CDR1 and CDR2: MNHEY and SVGAGI. The CDR3 is 16 amino acids.

V is TRBV6-2 or TRBV6-3 and J is TRBJ1-2, with a tentative D call TRBD1 (6 bases). Deletions cut 5 bases from V and 10 bases from J, with 20 bases between. Looked up from germline, CDR1 is MNHEY and CDR2 is SVGEGT. The length of the CDR3 is 14 residues. The CDR3 coding sequence is TGTGCCAGCAGTCCTGCGGGGGGCAGCTTCATCTACACCTTC. Protein sequence: CASSPAGGSFIYTF.

The chain has TRBV7-2 and TRBJ2-5; D ambiguous. Trimming left V 1 base short and J 0 bases short, with 9 bases between. This CDR3 has 15 residues. Germline V gene data show CDR1 as SGHTA and CDR2 as FQGNSA. The CDR3 loop is CASSLGGWDQETQYF. CDR3 nucleotides: TGTGCCAGCAGCTTAGGGGGATGGGACCAAGAGACCCAGTACTTC.

This chain connects TRBV7-3 to TRBJ2-1, with 8 bases identical to TRBD2. V lost 5 bases to trimming and J lost 8 bases; unmatched junction nucleotides: 5. The length of the CDR3 is 13 residues. The germline CDR1 and CDR2 sequences are SGHTA and FQGTGA. As DNA, the CDR3 is TGTGCCAGCAGCCCAGCCGGGGGGGATGAGCAGTTCTTC. It is translated as CASSPAGGDEQFF.

The gene calls are TRBV2 and TRBJ1-5, with D perhaps matching TRBD1 (5 bases). The length of the CDR3 is 14 residues. The ends were cut back, 7 bases at V and 3 bases at J, with 13 bases in the middle. Germline V lookup: CDR1 SNHLY, CDR2 FYNNEI. For the CDR3, the DNA is TGTGCCAGCAACTCGTACAGGCTCAATCAGCCCCAGCATTTT. Translation: CASNSYRLNQPQHF. Complete variable domain (other parts from reference TRBV2 and TRBJ1-5): EPEVTQTPSHQVTQMGQEVILRCVPISNHLYFYWYRQILGQKVEFLVSFYNNEISEKSEIFDDQFSVERPDGSNFTLKIRSTKLEDSAMYFCASNSYRLNQPQHFGDGTRLSIL.

This clonotype was observed a handful of times. The rearrangement uses TRBV7-9 and TRBJ2-5, with 11 bases aligning to TRBD1. In germline, CDR1 is SEHNR, CDR2 FQNEAQ (reference sequence). V lost 5 bases to trimming and J lost 2 bases; unmatched junction nucleotides: 7. The CDR3 is made up of 16 amino acids. As DNA, the CDR3 is TGTGCCAGCAGCCTTGGACAGGGGGCTACTCAAGAGACCCAGTACTTC. Protein: CASSLGQGATQETQYF.

This clonotype was seen only a few times. The chain is built from TRBV5-1 and TRBJ1-5; no firm D call. V was pared by 4 bases and J by 4 bases, with 9 bases between. The CDR3 consists of 13 residues. In germline, CDR1 is SGHRS, CDR2 YFSETQ. CDR3 sequence: CASSQAPNQPQHF. CDR3 sequence (DNA): TGCGCCAGCAGCCAGGCGCCTAATCAGCCCCAGCATTTT.

The chain uses TRBV6-2 or TRBV6-3 and TRBJ2-3; 9 positions match TRBD2. This CDR3 spans 16 amino acids. Germline V gives CDR1 MNHEY, CDR2 SVGEGT. With V trimmed by 4 bases and J by 8 bases, 13 bases remained unmatched. CDR3 amino acids: CASSSSPGLALSTQYF. CDR3 nucleotides: TGTGCCAGCAGTTCTTCACCGGGACTAGCACTATCTACGCAGTATTTT.

This clonotype was observed a few times. The chain carries TRBV6-5 and TRBJ1-6; D unresolved. Trimming stripped 6 bases from V and 8 bases from J, with 11 bases between. Germline-derived CDR1 and CDR2 are MNHEY and SVGAGI. CDR3 length equals 13 residues. CDR3 protein: CASREKLDSPLHF. Written as DNA, the CDR3 is TGTGCCAGCAGGGAGAAATTGGATTCACCCCTCCACTTT.

V is TRBV5-1 and J is TRBJ2-3; TRBD2 matches at 8 bases. Germline loops: CDR1 SGHRS, CDR2 YFSETQ. The CDR3 is 18 residues long. The ends lost 4 bases at V and 8 bases at J; junction bases unmatched: 21. The CDR3 region has the DNA TGCGCCAGCAGCGCCGGGGGGAGCGGGGGACAAAAGGGAAGTACGCAGTATTTT. Its translation: CASSAGGSGGQKGSTQYF.

The chain has TRBV4-1 and TRBJ2-7; D might be TRBD1 (6 bases). CDR1 is MGHRA, CDR2 YSYEKL, per germline. The CDR3 contains 14 residues. V lost 8 bases and J lost 3, with 17 bases in between. The CDR3 region is CASGFPSGDYEQYF. The DNA of the CDR3 is TGCGCCAGCGGATTTCCTTCAGGGGACTACGAGCAGTACTTC.

This clonotype has just a few counts. The chain is built from TRBV27 and TRBJ2-7, with a tentative D call TRBD1 (5 bases). Germline V gene sequence: CDR1 MNHEY, CDR2 SMNVEV (reference sequence). The CDR3 is made up of 13 amino acids. Trimming removed 4 bases at V and 2 bases at J, with 9 bases between. CDR3 sequence (DNA): TGTGCCAGCAGTTCCGACAGAACCTACGAGCAGTACTTC. Translating it yields CASSSDRTYEQYF.

The J gene is TRBJ2-5, the V gene TRBV20-1; no clear D. Looked up from germline, CDR1 is DFQATT and CDR2 is SNEGSKA (reference sequence). V was cut by 6 bases and J by 1 base, with 18 bases left in between. The CDR3 totals 15 residues. CDR3 residues: CSAPSGSDSQETQYF. The CDR3 coding sequence is TGCAGTGCCCCCTCCGGGTCAGATTCCCAAGAGACCCAGTACTTC.